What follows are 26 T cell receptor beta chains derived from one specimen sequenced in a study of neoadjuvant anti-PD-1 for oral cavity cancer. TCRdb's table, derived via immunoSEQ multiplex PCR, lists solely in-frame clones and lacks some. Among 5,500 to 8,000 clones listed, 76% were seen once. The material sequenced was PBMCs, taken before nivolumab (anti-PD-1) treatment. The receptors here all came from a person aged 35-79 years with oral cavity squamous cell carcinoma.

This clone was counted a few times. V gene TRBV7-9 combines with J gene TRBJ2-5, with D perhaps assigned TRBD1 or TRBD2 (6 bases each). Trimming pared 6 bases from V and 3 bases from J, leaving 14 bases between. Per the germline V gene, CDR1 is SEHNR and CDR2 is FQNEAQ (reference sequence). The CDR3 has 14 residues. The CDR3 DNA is TGTGCCAGCAGACTACTTAGGGGGGAAGAGACCCAGTACTTC. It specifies CASRLLRGEETQYF.

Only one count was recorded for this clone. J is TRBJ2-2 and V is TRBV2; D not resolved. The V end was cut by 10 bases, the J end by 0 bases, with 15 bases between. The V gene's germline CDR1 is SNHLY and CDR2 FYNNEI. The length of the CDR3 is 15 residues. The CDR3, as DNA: TGTGCCACCCAAAGTGGAGCCGCGAACACCGGGGAGCTGTTTTTT. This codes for CATQSGAANTGELFF.

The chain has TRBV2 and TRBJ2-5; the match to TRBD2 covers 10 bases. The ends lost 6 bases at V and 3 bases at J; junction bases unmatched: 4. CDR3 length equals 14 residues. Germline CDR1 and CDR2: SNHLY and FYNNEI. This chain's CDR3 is CASRAGTSEETQYF. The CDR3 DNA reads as TGTGCCAGCAGAGCCGGGACTAGCGAAGAGACCCAGTACTTC.

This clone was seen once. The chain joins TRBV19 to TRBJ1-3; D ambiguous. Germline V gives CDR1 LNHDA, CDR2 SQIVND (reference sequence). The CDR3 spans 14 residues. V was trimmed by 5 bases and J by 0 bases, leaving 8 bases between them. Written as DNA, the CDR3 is TGTGCCAGTAGTTTCGGGAGCTCTGGAAACACCATATATTTT. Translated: CASSFGSSGNTIYF.

The CDR3 region has the DNA TGTGCCATCAGTGAACGGGGACAGGGGGATCAGCCCCAGCATTTT. Encoded protein: CAISERGQGDQPQHF. The rearrangement joins TRBV10-3 to TRBJ1-5; 11 nucleotides agree with TRBD1. This CDR3 is built from 15 residues. The germline CDR1 and CDR2 sequences are ENHRY and SYGVKD. The trim removed 3 bases at V and 5 bases at J, leaving 3 bases unmatched.

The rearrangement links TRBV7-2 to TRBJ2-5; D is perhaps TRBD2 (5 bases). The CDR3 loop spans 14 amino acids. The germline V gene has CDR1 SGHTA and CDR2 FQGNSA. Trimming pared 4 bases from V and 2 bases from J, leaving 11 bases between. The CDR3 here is CASSWRTGQETQYF. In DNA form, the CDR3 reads TGTGCCAGCAGCTGGCGGACTGGACAAGAGACCCAGTACTTC.

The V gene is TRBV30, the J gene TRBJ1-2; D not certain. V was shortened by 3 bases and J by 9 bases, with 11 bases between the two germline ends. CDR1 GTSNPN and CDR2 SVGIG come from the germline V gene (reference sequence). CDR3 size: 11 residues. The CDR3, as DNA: TGTGCCTGGAGAGGCGAAGGCAGCTACACCTTC. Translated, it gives CAWRGEGSYTF.

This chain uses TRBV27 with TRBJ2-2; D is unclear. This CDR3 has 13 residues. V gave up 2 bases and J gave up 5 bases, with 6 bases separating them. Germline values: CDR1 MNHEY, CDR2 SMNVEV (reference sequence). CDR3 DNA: TGTGCCAGCAGTTTAAAGTGGACCGGGGAGCTGTTTTTT. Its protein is CASSLKWTGELFF.

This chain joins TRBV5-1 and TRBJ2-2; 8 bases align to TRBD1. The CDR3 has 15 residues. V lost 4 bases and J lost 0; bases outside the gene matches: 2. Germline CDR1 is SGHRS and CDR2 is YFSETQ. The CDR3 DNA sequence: TGCGCCAGCAGCGGGACAGGCCCGAACACCGGGGAGCTGTTTTTT. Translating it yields CASSGTGPNTGELFF. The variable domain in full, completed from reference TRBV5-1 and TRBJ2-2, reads KAGVTQTPRYLIKTRGQQVTLSCSPISGHRSVSWYQQTPGQGLQFLFEYFSETQRNKGNFPGRFSGRQFSNSRSEMNVSTLELGDSALYLCASSGTGPNTGELFFGEGSRLTVL.

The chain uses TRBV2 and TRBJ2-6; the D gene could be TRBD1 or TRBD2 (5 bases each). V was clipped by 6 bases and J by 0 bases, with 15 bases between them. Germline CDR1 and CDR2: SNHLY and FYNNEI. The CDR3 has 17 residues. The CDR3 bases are TGTGCCAGCAGGGCCGGGACGGGGATCTCTGGGGCCAACGTCCTGACTTTC. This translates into CASRAGTGISGANVLTF.

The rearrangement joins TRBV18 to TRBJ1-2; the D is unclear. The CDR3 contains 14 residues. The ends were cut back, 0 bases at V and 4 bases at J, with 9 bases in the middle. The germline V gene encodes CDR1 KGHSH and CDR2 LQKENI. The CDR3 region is CASSPPTESYGYTF. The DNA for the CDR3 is TGTGCCAGCTCACCACCGACGGAGTCCTATGGCTACACCTTC.

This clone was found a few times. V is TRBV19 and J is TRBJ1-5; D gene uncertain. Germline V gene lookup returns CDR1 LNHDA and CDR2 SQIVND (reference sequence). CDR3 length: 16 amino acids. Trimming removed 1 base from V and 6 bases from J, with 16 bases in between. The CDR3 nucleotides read TGTGCCAGTAGTATAGCTGGCGGCCTCGGTAGTCAGCCCCAGCATTTT. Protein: CASSIAGGLGSQPQHF.

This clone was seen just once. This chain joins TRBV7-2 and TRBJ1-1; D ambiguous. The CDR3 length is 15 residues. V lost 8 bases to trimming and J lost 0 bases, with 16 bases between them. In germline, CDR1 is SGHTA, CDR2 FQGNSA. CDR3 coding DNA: TGTGCCAGCTCTGGGAGGGAACTCTTGAACACTGAAGCTTTCTTT. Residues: CASSGRELLNTEAFF.

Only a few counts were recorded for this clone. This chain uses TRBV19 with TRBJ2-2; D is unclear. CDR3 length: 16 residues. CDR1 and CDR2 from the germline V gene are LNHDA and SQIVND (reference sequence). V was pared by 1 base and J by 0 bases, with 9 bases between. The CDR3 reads CASSIVGGTNTGELFF. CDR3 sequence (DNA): TGTGCCAGTAGTATAGTAGGCGGAACGAACACCGGGGAGCTGTTTTTT.

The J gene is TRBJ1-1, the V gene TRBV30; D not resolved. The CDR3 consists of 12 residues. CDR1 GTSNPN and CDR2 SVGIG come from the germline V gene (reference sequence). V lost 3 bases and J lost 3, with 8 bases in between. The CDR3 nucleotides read TGTGCCTGGAGGCCCCGGTACACTGAAGCTTTCTTT. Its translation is CAWRPRYTEAFF.

The CDR3 sequence is CASTQIDRVHEQYF. The CDR3 bases are TGCGCCAGCACTCAGATAGACAGGGTCCACGAGCAGTACTTC. V usage is TRBV10-2 and J usage is TRBJ2-7; TRBD1 matches at 7 bases. Germline V gives CDR1 WSHSY, CDR2 SAAADI. The CDR3 is 14 amino acids. The V and J ends lost 7 bases and 5 bases, in that order; junction bases with no gene match: 11.

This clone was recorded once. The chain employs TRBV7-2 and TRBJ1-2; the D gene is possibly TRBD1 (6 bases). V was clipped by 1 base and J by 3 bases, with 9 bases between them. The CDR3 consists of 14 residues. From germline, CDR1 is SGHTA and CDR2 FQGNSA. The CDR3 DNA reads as TGTGCCAGCAGCTTAGAGAGGGGGTACTATGGCTACACCTTC. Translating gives CASSLERGYYGYTF.

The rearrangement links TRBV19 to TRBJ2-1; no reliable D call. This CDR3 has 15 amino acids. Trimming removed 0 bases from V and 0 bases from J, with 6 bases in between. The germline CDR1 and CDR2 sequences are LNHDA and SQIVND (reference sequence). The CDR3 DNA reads TGTGCCAGTAGTATAGAGGCGAGCTCCTACAATGAGCAGTTCTTC. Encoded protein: CASSIEASSYNEQFF. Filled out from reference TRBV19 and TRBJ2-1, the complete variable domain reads DGGITQSPKYLFRKEGQNVTLSCEQNLNHDAMYWYRQDPGQGLRLIYYSQIVNDFQKGDIAEGYSVSREKKESFPLTVTSAQKNPTAFYLCASSIEASSYNEQFFGPGTRLTVL.

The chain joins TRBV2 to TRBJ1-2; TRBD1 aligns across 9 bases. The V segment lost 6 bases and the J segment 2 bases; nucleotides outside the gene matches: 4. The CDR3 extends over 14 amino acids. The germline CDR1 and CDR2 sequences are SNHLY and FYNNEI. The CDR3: CASSGTGSNYGYTF. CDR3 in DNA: TGTGCCAGCAGCGGGACAGGGTCCAACTATGGCTACACCTTC.

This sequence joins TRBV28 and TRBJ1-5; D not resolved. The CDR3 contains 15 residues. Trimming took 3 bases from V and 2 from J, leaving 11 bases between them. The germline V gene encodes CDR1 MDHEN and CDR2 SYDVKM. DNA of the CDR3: TGTGCCAGCAGTTTTACGGGGTTGGGCAATCAGCCCCAGCATTTT. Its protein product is CASSFTGLGNQPQHF.

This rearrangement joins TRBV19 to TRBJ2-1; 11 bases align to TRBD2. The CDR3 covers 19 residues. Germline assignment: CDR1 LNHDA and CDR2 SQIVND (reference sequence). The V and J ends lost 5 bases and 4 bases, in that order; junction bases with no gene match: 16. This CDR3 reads CASSAPPGASGGPYNEQFF. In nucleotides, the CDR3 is TGTGCCAGTAGTGCCCCTCCTGGGGCTAGCGGGGGGCCTTACAATGAGCAGTTCTTC.

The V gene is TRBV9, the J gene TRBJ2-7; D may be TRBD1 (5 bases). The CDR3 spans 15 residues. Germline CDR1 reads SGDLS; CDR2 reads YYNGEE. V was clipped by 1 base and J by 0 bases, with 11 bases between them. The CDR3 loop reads CASSVSAQGSYEQYF. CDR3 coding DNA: TGTGCCAGCAGCGTATCCGCCCAGGGCTCCTACGAGCAGTACTTC.

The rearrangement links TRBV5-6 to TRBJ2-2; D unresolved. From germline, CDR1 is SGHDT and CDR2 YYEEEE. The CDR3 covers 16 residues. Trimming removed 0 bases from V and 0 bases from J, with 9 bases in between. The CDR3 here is CASSLDGLANTGELFF. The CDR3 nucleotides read TGTGCCAGCAGCTTGGACGGGCTTGCGAACACCGGGGAGCTGTTTTTT.

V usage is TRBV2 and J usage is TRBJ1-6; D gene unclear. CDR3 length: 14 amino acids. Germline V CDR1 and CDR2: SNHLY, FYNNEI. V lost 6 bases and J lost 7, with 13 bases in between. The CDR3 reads CASRTMAPNSPLHF. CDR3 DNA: TGTGCCAGCAGGACGATGGCACCCAATTCACCCCTCCACTTT.

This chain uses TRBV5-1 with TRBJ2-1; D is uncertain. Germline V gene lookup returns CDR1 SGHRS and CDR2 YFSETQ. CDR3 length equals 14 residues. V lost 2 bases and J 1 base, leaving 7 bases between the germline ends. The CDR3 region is CASSFDSSYNEQFF. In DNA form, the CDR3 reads TGCGCCAGCAGCTTTGATAGTTCCTACAATGAGCAGTTCTTC.

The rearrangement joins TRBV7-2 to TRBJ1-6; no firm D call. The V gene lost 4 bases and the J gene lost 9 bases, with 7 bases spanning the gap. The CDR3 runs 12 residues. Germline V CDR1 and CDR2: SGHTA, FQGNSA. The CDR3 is CASSSPSSPLHF. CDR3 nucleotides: TGTGCCAGCAGCTCACCTTCTTCACCCCTCCACTTT.